A single T cell receptor beta chain is shown here with its context. The target antigen is unknown. V lost 4 bases and J lost 5, with 15 bases in between. CDR1 is SNHLY, CDR2 FYNNEI, per germline. CDR3 length: 14 amino acids. This sample was taken from a study of shared clonotypes between healthy human individuals. The overall study: Ranging from 18 to 49 in age, donors were a couple of women and three men. Study-level findings and limits: For sorted subsets, rarefaction showed incomplete sequencing despite large depth. Generation probabilities were higher for clonotypes shared across all four sorted-subset donors than for unshared ones.

The assay used deep level. This table comes from immunoSEQ multiplex PCR, and its TCRdb copy is limited to in-frame clones, with some not included. The profile covers about 990,000 clones, with 78% appearing a single time and under 0.8% taken by the ten largest. The source of this sequence is a young man in good health. Some clones in this sample may be carry-over from other donors' samples. The chain joins TRBV2 to TRBJ2-7, with D tentatively TRBD1 (5 bases). Sequencing input: memory CD4+ T cells from PBMCs. As to subset: CD45RA-negative fraction. This CDR3 is CASSGQGIGNEQYF. The CDR3 nucleotides are TGTGCCAGCAGTGGTCAGGGCATTGGGAACGAGCAGTACTTC.